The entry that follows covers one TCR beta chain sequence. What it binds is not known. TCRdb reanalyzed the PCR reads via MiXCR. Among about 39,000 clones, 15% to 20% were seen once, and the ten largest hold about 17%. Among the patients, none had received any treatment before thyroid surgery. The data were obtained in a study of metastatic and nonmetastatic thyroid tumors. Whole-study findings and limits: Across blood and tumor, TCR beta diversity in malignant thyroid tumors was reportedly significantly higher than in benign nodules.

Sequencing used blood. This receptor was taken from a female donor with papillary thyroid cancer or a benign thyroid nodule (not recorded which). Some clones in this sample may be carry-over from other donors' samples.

The CDR3 loop is CASSLTWGDTEAFF. The CDR3 DNA reads as TGTGCCAGCAGCTTAACCTGGGGAGACACTGAAGCTTTCTTT. This chain uses TRBV11-2 with TRBJ1-1; no definite D call. Germline CDR1 is SGHAT and CDR2 is FQNNGV. V was shortened by 2 bases and J by 3 bases, with 10 bases between the two germline ends. The CDR3 has 14 amino acids.